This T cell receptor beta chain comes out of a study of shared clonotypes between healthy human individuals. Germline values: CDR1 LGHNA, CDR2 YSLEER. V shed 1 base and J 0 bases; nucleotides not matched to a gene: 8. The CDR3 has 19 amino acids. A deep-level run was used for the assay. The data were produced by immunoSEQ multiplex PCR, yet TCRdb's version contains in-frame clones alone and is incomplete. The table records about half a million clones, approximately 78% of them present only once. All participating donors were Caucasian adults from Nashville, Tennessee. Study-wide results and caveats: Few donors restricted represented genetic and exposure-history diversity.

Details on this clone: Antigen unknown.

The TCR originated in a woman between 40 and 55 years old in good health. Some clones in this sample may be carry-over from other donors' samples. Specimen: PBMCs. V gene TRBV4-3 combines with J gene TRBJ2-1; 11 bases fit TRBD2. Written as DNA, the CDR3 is TGCGCCAGCAGCCAAGTACTAGCGGGAGAGTGGAGCTCCTACAATGAGCAGTTCTTC. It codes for CASSQVLAGEWSSYNEQFF.